The entry that follows covers one TCR beta chain sequence. Its antigen is undetermined. This specimen comes from a study of cytomegalovirus exposure and HLA in healthy donors. Primers included in the PCR were 60 Vbeta and 13 Jbeta primers. The data were produced by immunoSEQ multiplex PCR, yet TCRdb's version contains in-frame clones alone and is incomplete. Of 150,000 to 200,000 clones listed, roughly 75% are singletons. Study results and limitations: The investigators catalogued 150 to 200 TCR beta chains as cytomegalovirus-associated.

Trimming removed 0 bases from V and 7 bases from J, with 9 bases in between. Germline CDR1 LGHNA, CDR2 YNFKEQ. This CDR3 region has 13 residues. The TCR was taken from a middle-aged woman in good health and CMV-seropositive. The V gene is TRBV4-2, the J gene TRBJ1-2, with D perhaps TRBD1 (5 bases). Sequencing was done on a sample of PBMCs. CDR3 loop: CASSQERGGGYTF. As DNA, the CDR3 is TGTGCCAGCAGCCAAGAGAGGGGAGGTGGCTACACCTTC.